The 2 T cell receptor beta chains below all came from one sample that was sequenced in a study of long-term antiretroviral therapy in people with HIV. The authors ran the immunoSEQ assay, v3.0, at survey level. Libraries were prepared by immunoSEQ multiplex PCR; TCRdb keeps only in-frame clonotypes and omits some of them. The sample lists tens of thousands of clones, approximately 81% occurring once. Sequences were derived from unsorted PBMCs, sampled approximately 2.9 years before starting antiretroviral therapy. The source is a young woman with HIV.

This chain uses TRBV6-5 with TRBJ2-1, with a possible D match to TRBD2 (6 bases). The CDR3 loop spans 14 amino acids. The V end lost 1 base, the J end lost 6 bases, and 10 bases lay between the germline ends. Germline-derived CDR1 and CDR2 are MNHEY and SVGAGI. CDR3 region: CASSYFGGINEQFF. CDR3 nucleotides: TGTGCCAGCAGTTACTTTGGGGGGATCAATGAGCAGTTCTTC.

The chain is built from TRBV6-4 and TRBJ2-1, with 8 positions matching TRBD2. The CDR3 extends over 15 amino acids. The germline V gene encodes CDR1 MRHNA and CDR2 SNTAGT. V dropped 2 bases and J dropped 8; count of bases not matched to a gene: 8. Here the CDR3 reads CASSDEDGGVHEQFF. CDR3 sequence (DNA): TGTGCCAGCAGTGACGAGGACGGGGGGGTCCATGAGCAGTTCTTC.